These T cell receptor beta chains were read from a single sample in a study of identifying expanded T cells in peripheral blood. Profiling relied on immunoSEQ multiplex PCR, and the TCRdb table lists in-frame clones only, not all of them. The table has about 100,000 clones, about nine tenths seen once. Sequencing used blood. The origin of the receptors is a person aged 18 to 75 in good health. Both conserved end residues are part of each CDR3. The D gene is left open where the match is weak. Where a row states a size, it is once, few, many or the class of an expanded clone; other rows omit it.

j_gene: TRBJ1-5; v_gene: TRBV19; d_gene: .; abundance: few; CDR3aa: CASSSQGSGQPQHF; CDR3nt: TGTGCCAGTAGCTCACAGGGATCGGGACAGCCCCAGCATTTT
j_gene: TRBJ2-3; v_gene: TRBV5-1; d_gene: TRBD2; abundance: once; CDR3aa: CASSLTSGGEDTQYF; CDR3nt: TGCGCCAGCAGCTTGACTAGCGGGGGGGAAGATACGCAGTATTTT
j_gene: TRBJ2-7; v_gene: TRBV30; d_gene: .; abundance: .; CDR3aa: CAWSFIQVDGTYEQYF; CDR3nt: TGTGCCTGGAGTTTCATCCAAGTAGACGGAACCTACGAGCAGTACTTC
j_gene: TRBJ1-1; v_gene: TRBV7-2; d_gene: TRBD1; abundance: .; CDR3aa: CASSLEVLLDRVAFF; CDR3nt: TGTGCCAGCAGCTTAGAAGTCCTCCTGGACAGGGTAGCTTTCTTT
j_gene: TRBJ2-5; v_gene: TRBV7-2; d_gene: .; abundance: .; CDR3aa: CASSLVRGGGQETQYF; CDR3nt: TGTGCCAGCAGCTTAGTTCGAGGGGGGGGACAAGAGACCCAGTACTTC
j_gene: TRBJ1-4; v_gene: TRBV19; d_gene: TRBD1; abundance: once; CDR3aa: CASSKWTGGEKLFF; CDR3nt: TGTGCCAGTAGTAAGTGGACAGGGGGTGAAAAACTGTTTTTT
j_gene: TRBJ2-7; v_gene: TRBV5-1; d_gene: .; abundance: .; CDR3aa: CASSSSGTTYEQYF; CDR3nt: TGCGCCAGCAGCTCCTCCGGGACAACCTACGAGCAGTACTTC
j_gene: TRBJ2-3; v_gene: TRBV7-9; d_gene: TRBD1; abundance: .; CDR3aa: CASTGTGYTDTQYF; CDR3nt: TGTGCCAGCACCGGGACAGGGTATACAGATACGCAGTATTTT
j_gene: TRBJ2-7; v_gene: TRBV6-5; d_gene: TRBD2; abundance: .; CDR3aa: CASSLGRTSGMYEQYF; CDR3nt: TGTGCCAGCAGTTTAGGCAGGACTAGCGGGATGTACGAGCAGTACTTC
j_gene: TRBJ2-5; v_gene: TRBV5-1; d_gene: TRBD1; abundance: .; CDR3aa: CASSLGQVYQETQYF; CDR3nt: TGCGCCAGCAGCCTAGGACAGGTATACCAAGAGACCCAGTACTTC
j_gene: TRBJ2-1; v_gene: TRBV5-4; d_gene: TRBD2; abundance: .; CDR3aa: CASSFGLAGVSMEYNEQFF; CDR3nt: TGTGCCAGCAGCTTCGGACTAGCGGGAGTAAGCATGGAATACAATGAGCAGTTCTTC
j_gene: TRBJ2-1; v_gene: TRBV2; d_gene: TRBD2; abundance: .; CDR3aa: CASKGGVEQFF; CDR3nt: TGTGCCAGCAAGGGAGGGGTTGAGCAGTTCTTC
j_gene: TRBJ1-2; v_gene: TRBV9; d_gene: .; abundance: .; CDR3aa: CASSVLQGPYGYTF; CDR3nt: TGTGCCAGCAGCGTACTCCAAGGGCCCTATGGCTACACCTTC
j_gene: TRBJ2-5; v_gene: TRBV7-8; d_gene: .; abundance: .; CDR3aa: CASTPSGVRQETQYF; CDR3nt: TGTGCCAGCACCCCCTCCGGGGTTCGACAAGAGACCCAGTACTTC
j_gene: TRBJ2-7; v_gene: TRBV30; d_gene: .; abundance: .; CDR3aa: CAWSSGIAYEQYF; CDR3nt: TGTGCCTGGAGTTCAGGGATTGCCTACGAGCAGTACTTC
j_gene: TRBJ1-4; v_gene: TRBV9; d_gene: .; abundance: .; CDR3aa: CASSVVDRHATNEKLFF; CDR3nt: TGTGCCAGCAGCGTAGTAGACAGACATGCAACTAATGAAAAACTGTTTTTT
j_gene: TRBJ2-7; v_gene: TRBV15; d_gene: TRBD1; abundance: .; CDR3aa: CATRQTGYGDNYEQYF; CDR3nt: TGTGCCACCAGGCAGACAGGGTATGGAGACAACTACGAGCAGTACTTC
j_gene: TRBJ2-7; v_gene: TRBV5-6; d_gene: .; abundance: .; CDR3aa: CASSRTEYEQYF; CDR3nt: TGTGCCAGCAGCCGGACAGAATACGAGCAGTACTTC
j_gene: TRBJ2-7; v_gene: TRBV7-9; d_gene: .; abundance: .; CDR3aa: CASSHRDSSYEQYF; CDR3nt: TGTGCCAGCAGCCACCGGGACTCCAGCTACGAGCAGTACTTC
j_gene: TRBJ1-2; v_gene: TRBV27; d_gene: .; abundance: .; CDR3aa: CASSFRLSGGYTF; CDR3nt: TGTGCCAGCAGTTTTCGACTATCTGGTGGCTACACCTTC
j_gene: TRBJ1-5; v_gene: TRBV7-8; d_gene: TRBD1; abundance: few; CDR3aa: CASSFQGDQPQHF; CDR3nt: TGTGCCAGCAGCTTCCAGGGGGATCAGCCCCAGCATTTT
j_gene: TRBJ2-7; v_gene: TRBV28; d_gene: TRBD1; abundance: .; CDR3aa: CASSFSGGKEQYF; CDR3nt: TGTGCCAGCAGTTTTTCAGGGGGAAAAGAGCAGTACTTC
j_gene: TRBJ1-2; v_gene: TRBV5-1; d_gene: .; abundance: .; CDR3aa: CASSLEQLGPANYGYTF; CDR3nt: TGCGCCAGCAGCCTGGAACAGTTGGGGCCCGCTAACTATGGCTACACCTTC
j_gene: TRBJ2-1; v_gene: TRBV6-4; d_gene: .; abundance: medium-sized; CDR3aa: CASSDSSENEQFF; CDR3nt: TGTGCCAGCAGTGACTCGTCTGAGAATGAGCAGTTCTTC
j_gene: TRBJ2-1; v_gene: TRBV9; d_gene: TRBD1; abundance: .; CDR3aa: CASTSGGRNEQFF; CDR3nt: TGTGCCAGCACGTCAGGGGGTAGGAATGAGCAGTTCTTC
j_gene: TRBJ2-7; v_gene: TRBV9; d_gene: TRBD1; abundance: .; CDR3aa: CASSATGFGEQYF; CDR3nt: TGTGCCAGCAGCGCGACAGGGTTCGGTGAGCAGTACTTC
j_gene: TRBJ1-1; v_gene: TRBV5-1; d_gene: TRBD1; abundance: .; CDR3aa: CASSYGTGGTEAFF; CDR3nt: TGCGCCAGCAGCTATGGGACAGGGGGGACTGAAGCTTTCTTT
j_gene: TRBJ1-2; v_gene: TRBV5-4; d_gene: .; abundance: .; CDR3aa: CASSGAAELYGYTF; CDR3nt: TGTGCCAGCAGCGGGGCAGCCGAACTCTATGGCTACACCTTC
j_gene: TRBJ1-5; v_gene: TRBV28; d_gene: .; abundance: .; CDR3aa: CASSLGGDQPQHF; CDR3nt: TGTGCCAGCAGTTTAGGGGGCGATCAGCCCCAGCATTTT